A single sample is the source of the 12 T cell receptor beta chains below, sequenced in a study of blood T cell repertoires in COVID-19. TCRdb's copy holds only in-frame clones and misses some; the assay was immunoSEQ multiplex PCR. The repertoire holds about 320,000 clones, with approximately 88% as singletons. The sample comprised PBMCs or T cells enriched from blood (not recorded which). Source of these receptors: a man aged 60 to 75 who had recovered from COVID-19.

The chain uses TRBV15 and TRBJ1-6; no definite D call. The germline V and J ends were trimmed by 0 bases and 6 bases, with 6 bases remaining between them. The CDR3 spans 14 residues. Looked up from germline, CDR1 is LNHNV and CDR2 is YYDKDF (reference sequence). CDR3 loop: CATSRDNSNSPLHF. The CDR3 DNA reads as TGTGCCACCAGCAGAGACAACAGTAATTCACCCCTCCACTTT. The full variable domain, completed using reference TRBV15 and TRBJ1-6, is DAMVIQNPRYQVTQFGKPVTLSCSQTLNHNVMYWYQQKSSQAPKLLFHYYDKDFNNEADTPDNFQSRRPNTSFCFLDIRSPGLGDTAMYLCATSRDNSNSPLHFGNGTRLTVT.

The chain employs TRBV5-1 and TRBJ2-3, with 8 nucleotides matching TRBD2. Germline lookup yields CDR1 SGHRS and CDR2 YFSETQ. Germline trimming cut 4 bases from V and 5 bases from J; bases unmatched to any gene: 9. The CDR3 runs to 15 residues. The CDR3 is CASSDPTSAGDTQYF. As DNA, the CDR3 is TGCGCCAGCAGCGACCCGACTAGCGCAGGAGATACGCAGTATTTT.

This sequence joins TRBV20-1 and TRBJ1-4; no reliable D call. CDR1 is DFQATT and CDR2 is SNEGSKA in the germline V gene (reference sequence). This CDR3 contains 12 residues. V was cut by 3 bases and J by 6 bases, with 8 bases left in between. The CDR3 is CSASLQDEKLFF. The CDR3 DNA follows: TGCAGTGCTAGTTTGCAGGATGAAAAACTGTTTTTT.

The CDR3 region is CASSLGVSDSRYNEQFF. CDR3 coding DNA: TGTGCCAGCAGTTTAGGCGTCTCGGACTCCCGATACAATGAGCAGTTCTTC. The V gene is TRBV28, the J gene TRBJ2-1; possible D gene TRBD2, 5 bases. The CDR3 has 17 residues. Trimming removed 2 bases from V and 4 bases from J, with 18 bases in between. Germline lookup yields CDR1 MDHEN and CDR2 SYDVKM.

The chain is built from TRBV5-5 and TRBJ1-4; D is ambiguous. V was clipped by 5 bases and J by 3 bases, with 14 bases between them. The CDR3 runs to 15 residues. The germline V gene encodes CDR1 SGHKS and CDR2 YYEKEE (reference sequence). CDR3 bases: TGTGCCAGCAGTCGCGGGTGGGGAGCTAATGAAAAACTGTTTTTT. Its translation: CASSRGWGANEKLFF.

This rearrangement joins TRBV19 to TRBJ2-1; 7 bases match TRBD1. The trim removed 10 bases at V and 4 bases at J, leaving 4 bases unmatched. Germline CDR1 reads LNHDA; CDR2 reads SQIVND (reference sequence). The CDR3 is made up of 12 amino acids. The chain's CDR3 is CATLQGYNEQFF. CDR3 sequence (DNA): TGTGCCACCCTACAGGGGTACAATGAGCAGTTCTTC.

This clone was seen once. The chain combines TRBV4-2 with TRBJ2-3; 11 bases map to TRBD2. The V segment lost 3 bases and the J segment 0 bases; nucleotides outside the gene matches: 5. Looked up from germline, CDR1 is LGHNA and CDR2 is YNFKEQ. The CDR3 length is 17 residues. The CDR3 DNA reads TGTGCCAGCAGCCATTCCGGGACTAGCGGTAGCACAGATACGCAGTATTTT. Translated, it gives CASSHSGTSGSTDTQYF.

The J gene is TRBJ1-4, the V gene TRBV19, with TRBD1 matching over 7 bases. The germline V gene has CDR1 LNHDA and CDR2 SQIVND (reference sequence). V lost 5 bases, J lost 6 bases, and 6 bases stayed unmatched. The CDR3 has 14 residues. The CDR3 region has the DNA TGTGCCAGTAGTGCGATAGACAGGGATGAAAAACTGTTTTTT. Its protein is CASSAIDRDEKLFF. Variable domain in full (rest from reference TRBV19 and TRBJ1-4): DGGITQSPKYLFRKEGQNVTLSCEQNLNHDAMYWYRQDPGQGLRLIYYSQIVNDFQKGDIAEGYSVSREKKESFPLTVTSAQKNPTAFYLCASSAIDRDEKLFFGSGTQLSVL.

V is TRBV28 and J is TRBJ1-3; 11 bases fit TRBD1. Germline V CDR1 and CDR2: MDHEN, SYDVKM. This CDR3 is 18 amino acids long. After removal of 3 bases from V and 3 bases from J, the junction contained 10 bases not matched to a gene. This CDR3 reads CASSFYGGQGADGNTIYF. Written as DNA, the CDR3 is TGTGCCAGCAGTTTTTATGGAGGACAGGGGGCTGATGGAAACACCATATATTTT.

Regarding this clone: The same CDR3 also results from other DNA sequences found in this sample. CDR3 sequence: CASSPDRVSNTEAFF. DNA for the CDR3: TGTGCCAGCTCACCGGACAGGGTATCGAACACTGAAGCTTTCTTT. The V gene is TRBV18, the J gene TRBJ1-1; 8 bases align to TRBD1. Trimming at V came to 3 bases and at J to 1 base, leaving 4 bases not matched to a gene. The CDR3 covers 15 residues. Germline CDR1 and CDR2: KGHSH and LQKENI.

CDR3 sequence reads: CASSLQFQETQYF. The CDR3 DNA reads as TGTGCCAGCTCACTCCAGTTTCAAGAGACCCAGTACTTC. The chain carries TRBV18 and TRBJ2-5; no firm D call. The CDR3 contains 13 residues. In germline, CDR1 is KGHSH, CDR2 LQKENI. V was pared by 4 bases and J by 2 bases, with 8 bases between.

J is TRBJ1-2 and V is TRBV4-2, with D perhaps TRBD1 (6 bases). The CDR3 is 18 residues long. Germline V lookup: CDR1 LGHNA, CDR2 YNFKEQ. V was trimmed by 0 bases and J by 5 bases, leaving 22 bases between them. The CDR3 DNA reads TGTGCCAGCAGCCAAGACCCCGGCCCGGGACAATTGGGGTATGGCTACACCTTC. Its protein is CASSQDPGPGQLGYGYTF.